The TCR beta chain under discussion was sequenced for a study of tumor and adjacent non-tumor tissue in lung cancer. Study summary: The cohort had about a dozen adenocarcinoma, a couple of squamous cell and 1 small cell patients.

A modified ARM-PCR protocol with three rounds of nested PCR amplified TCRbeta. TCRdb reanalysed the multiplex PCR reads using MiXCR and keeps one entry per CDR3 protein. The sample has 60,000 to 85,000 distinct CDR3 sequences; over 60% are singletons. This sample's RNA came from whole unsorted tissue. Distant lung tissue was collected more than 3 cm away from the tumor edge. Remarks on this clonotype: The CDR3 carries no conserved terminal phenylalanine or tryptophan, so it likely arises from a read error.

The sequencing input was distant non-tumor lung tissue. The source is a man between 65 and 85 years old with non-small cell lung cancer.

Here the CDR3 reads CTSSLDRRGGYTL. The CDR3 DNA is TGTACCAGCAGCTTAGATAGGAGGGGTGGCTACACCCTC. The chain combines TRBV11-2 with TRBJ1-2; D possibly corresponds to TRBD1 (5 bases). Germline assignment: CDR1 SGHAT and CDR2 FQNNGV. This CDR3 is 13 amino acids long.